These T cell receptor beta chains were read from a single sample in a study of vaccination and CD4 T cells after COVID-19. These TCRs' antigens remain unknown. TCRdb reprocessed the PCR reads with MiXCR, giving one entry per CDR3 protein. Here the sample spans about 20,000 distinct CDR3 sequences, about 52% being singletons. The sample was CD4+ T cells from blood, cultured in vitro. The receptor set was obtained from a human donor who had recovered from COVID-19. Both conserved end residues are part of each CDR3. The D gene is left open where the match is weak. Size is stated for part of the rows, as once, few or many counts, or as a class when the clone is expanded.

NA	TRBV27	NA	TRBJ2-7	CASSTGIDSYEQYF	TGTGCCAGTAGTACAGGGATCGACTCCTACGAGCAGTACTTC
NA	TRBV19	TRBD1	TRBJ1-1	CASSGDRKNTEAFF	TGTGCCAGTAGTGGGGACAGAAAGAACACTGAAGCTTTCTTT
few	TRBV10-3	NA	TRBJ1-2	CAISEANRLNYGYTF	TGTGCCATCAGTGAGGCGAATCGATTAAACTATGGCTACACCTTC
NA	TRBV7-9	NA	TRBJ2-1	CASSPSYSYNEQFF	TGTGCCAGCAGCCCCTCGTACTCCTACAATGAGCAGTTCTTC
NA	TRBV20-1	NA	TRBJ1-6	CSAKPGSLNSPLHF	TGCAGTGCTAAACCAGGGTCCCTTAATTCACCCCTCCACTTT
NA	TRBV28	NA	TRBJ1-3	CASSILYGDGNTIYF	TGTGCCAGCAGTATCTTATATGGCGACGGAAACACCATATATTTT
NA	TRBV14	TRBD2	TRBJ2-5	CASSLRGSGGQETQYF	TGTGCCAGCAGCCTCCGCGGTAGCGGGGGCCAAGAGACCCAGTACTTC
once	TRBV4-2	NA	TRBJ1-1	CASSQDLGNTEAFF	TGTGCCAGCAGCCAAGATCTGGGGAACACTGAAGCTTTCTTT
NA	TRBV18	TRBD1	TRBJ2-3	CASSQDRGADTQYF	TGTGCCAGCTCACAGGACAGGGGTGCAGATACGCAGTATTTT
few	TRBV19	NA	TRBJ1-2	CASSNGRIGYGYTF	TGTGCCAGTAGTAACGGCCGGATAGGCTATGGCTACACCTTC
NA	TRBV7-9	TRBD2	TRBJ2-7	CASSQAGGLTYEQYF	TGTGCCAGCAGCCAAGCGGGGGGCCTGACCTACGAGCAGTACTTC
few	TRBV10-1	NA	TRBJ2-7	CASSFESGREQYF	TGCGCCAGCAGTTTTGAATCTGGACGCGAGCAGTACTTC
NA	TRBV7-9	NA	TRBJ1-1	CASSPWRGGTEAFF	TGTGCCAGCAGCCCATGGAGGGGCGGCACTGAAGCTTTCTTT
NA	TRBV19	NA	TRBJ2-6	CASTTSRRSSGANVLTF	TGTGCCAGTACCACATCCCGACGGAGCTCTGGGGCCAACGTCCTGACTTTC
NA	TRBV6-2/TRBV6-3	NA	TRBJ1-5	CASRDPGEGGQPQHF	TGTGCCAGCAGGGATCCCGGGGAGGGGGGTCAGCCCCAGCATTTT
NA	TRBV10-3	NA	TRBJ2-6	CAISGWGTQVSGANVLTF	TGTGCCATCAGTGGATGGGGGACGCAAGTCTCTGGGGCCAACGTCCTGACTTTC
NA	TRBV6-1	NA	TRBJ1-3	CASSPGWGNTIYF	TGTGCCAGCAGTCCAGGATGGGGAAACACCATATATTTT
few	TRBV19	NA	TRBJ1-5	CASSTKGQRNQPQHF	TGTGCCAGTAGTACGAAGGGTCAGAGGAATCAGCCCCAGCATTTT
NA	TRBV7-2	TRBD1	TRBJ2-1	CASSSQQGSYNEQFF	TGTGCCAGCAGCTCGCAACAGGGGTCCTACAATGAGCAGTTCTTC
NA	TRBV5-4	NA	TRBJ1-2	CASSVQGLNGYTF	TGTGCCAGCAGCGTACAGGGCCTAAACGGCTACACCTTC
NA	TRBV28	TRBD1	TRBJ2-1	CASSSQGVYNEQFF	TGTGCCAGCAGTTCCCAGGGGGTATACAATGAGCAGTTCTTC
NA	TRBV28	NA	TRBJ1-1	CASSSPGGGRGNTEAFF	TGTGCCAGCAGTTCGCCCGGGGGGGGGCGCGGGAACACTGAAGCTTTCTTT
NA	TRBV5-5	NA	TRBJ1-2	CASSSRTGGDYGYTF	TGTGCCAGCAGCTCCCGGACGGGGGGCGACTATGGCTACACCTTC
NA	TRBV5-8	TRBD1	TRBJ1-5	CASSQGQVNQPQHF	TGTGCCAGCAGCCAGGGACAGGTCAATCAGCCCCAGCATTTT
NA	TRBV20-1	NA	TRBJ1-1	CSARRGPNTEAFF	TGCAGTGCTAGAAGGGGACCGAACACTGAAGCTTTCTTT
NA	TRBV19	NA	TRBJ2-7	CASSIPGSYEQYF	TGTGCCAGTAGTATCCCCGGGAGCTACGAGCAGTACTTC
NA	TRBV19	NA	TRBJ1-5	CASSIDTARAYSNQPQHF	TGTGCCAGTAGTATAGATACAGCCAGAGCCTATAGCAATCAGCCCCAGCATTTT